What follows are 30 T cell receptor beta chains derived from one specimen sequenced in a study of T cells in Graves' hyperthyroidism and ophthalmopathy. The TCR beta CDR3 regions underwent amplification using RNA transcripts as the source. Initially, a first-round RT-PCR of the TCR CDR3 employed the HTBI primer set. TCRdb itself ran the multiplex PCR reads through MiXCR, one entry per CDR3 protein. The data hold some 500,000 distinct CDR3 sequences, with approximately 15% observed a single time. Sequencing input: blood. These TCRs come from a woman under 30 with Graves' hyperthyroidism.

The table lists this clonotype with many counts. The V call is TRBV19, the J call TRBJ1-1; the D gene is possibly TRBD1 (6 bases). This CDR3 comprises 15 residues. V was shortened by 8 bases and J by 0 bases, with 16 bases between the two germline ends. Germline assignment: CDR1 LNHDA and CDR2 SQIVND (reference sequence). CDR3 nucleotides: TGTGCCAGTTGCAACAGGGAAACCCTGAACACTGAAGCTTTCTTT. It encodes CASCNRETLNTEAFF. Full variable domain (remainder filled in from reference TRBV19 and TRBJ1-1): DGGITQSPKYLFRKEGQNVTLSCEQNLNHDAMYWYRQDPGQGLRLIYYSQIVNDFQKGDIAEGYSVSREKKESFPLTVTSAQKNPTAFYLCASCNRETLNTEAFFGQGTRLTVV.

This clonotype was counted a few times. The rearrangement uses TRBV9 and TRBJ2-3, with 15 bases aligning to TRBD2. The CDR3 is 16 residues long. The germline gives CDR1 SGDLS, CDR2 YYNGEE. V gave up 3 bases and J gave up 5 bases; unmatched junction bases: 4. This CDR3 reads CASSEGLAGGVDTQYF. CDR3 DNA: TGTGCCAGCAGCGAAGGACTAGCGGGAGGGGTAGATACGCAGTATTTT.

In this sample, this clonotype turned up many times. The chain has TRBV19 and TRBJ2-1; TRBD2 matches 10 bases. Germline loops: CDR1 LNHDA, CDR2 SQIVND (reference sequence). This CDR3 has 14 amino acids. Trimming at V came to 7 bases and at J to 6 bases, leaving 6 bases not matched to a gene. DNA for the CDR3: TGTGCCAGTATCGAGCTAGCGGGAGTCAATGAGCAGTTCTTC. Translated, it gives CASIELAGVNEQFF.

V gene TRBV10-3 combines with J gene TRBJ1-3; 11 bases line up with TRBD1. Per germline, CDR1 ENHRY and CDR2 SYGVKD. The CDR3 runs 15 residues. The ends lost 5 bases at V and 5 bases at J; junction bases unmatched: 5. The CDR3 sequence is CAISTGQGERNTIYF. The CDR3 nucleotides read TGTGCCATCAGTACGGGACAGGGGGAAAGAAACACCATATATTTT.

The chain recombines TRBV27 with TRBJ1-6, with 8 bases identical to TRBD1. The CDR3 has 16 residues. V lost 4 bases, J lost 6 bases, and 8 bases stayed unmatched. The germline gives CDR1 MNHEY, CDR2 SMNVEV (reference sequence). Here the CDR3 DNA reads TGTGCCAGCAGTTATTGGACAGGGAGTTTTAATTCACCCCTCCACTTT. Amino acids: CASSYWTGSFNSPLHF.

This clonotype was detected many times. The chain recombines TRBV11-2 with TRBJ2-3; unclear D gene. This CDR3 comprises 12 residues. Germline CDR1 is SGHAT and CDR2 is FQNNGV. V was shortened by 1 base and J by 6 bases, with 5 bases between the two germline ends. Here the CDR3 reads CASSLVHDTQYF. CDR3 DNA sequence: TGTGCCAGCAGCTTAGTCCATGATACGCAGTATTTT.

In DNA, the CDR3 is TGTGCCAGCACGACACAGGGATACATTCAGTACTTC. Translation gives CASTTQGYIQYF. The chain has TRBV2 and TRBJ2-4, with D possibly being TRBD1 (6 bases). V was clipped by 7 bases and J by 8 bases, with 12 bases between them. The CDR3 totals 12 residues. Germline lookup yields CDR1 SNHLY and CDR2 FYNNEI.

This clonotype was counted a few times. The chain is built from TRBV5-8 and TRBJ1-5; D is possibly TRBD1 (5 bases). Germline V gene sequence: CDR1 SGHTS, CDR2 YDEGEE. This CDR3 comprises 15 residues. Trimming removed 3 bases at V and 1 base at J, with 11 bases between. The CDR3 is CASSSPGTSNQPQHF. The CDR3 nucleotides are TGTGCCAGCAGCTCTCCAGGGACCAGCAATCAGCCCCAGCATTTT.

The rearrangement links TRBV20-1 to TRBJ2-7, with unresolved D. CDR3 size: 12 residues. V lost 5 bases to trimming and J lost 2 bases, with 10 bases between them. Germline V lookup: CDR1 DFQATT, CDR2 SNEGSKA (reference sequence). The CDR3 region has the DNA TGCAGTGCTCGCTATCCTACCTACGAGCAGTACTTC. Its protein is CSARYPTYEQYF.

This clonotype turned up a few times. This chain uses TRBV9 with TRBJ1-1; no clear D gene. The CDR3 contains 13 residues. Trimming removed 0 bases at V and 4 bases at J, with 7 bases between. Germline V gives CDR1 SGDLS, CDR2 YYNGEE. As DNA, the CDR3 is TGTGCCAGCAGCGTAGATTCACCCACTGAAGCTTTCTTT. It codes for CASSVDSPTEAFF.

Many counts were recorded for this clonotype. The chain combines TRBV30 with TRBJ1-1; D unclear. V was cut by 4 bases and J by 4 bases, with 13 bases left in between. The CDR3 has 13 amino acids. Germline CDR1 reads GTSNPN; CDR2 reads SVGIG (reference sequence). CDR3 loop: CAWNVGSLTEAFF. The DNA of the CDR3 is TGTGCCTGGAATGTAGGGTCGCTCACTGAAGCTTTCTTT.

This clonotype was counted many times. This chain uses TRBV11-3 with TRBJ2-7, with D possibly being TRBD2 (6 bases). Trimming left V 3 bases short and J 0 bases short, with 9 bases between. Germline V gene data show CDR1 as SGHNT and CDR2 as YENEEA. The CDR3 sequence is 14 residues long. CDR3 in DNA: TGTGCCAGCAGCTTTGCGGGGAGCTCCTACGAGCAGTACTTC. This encodes CASSFAGSSYEQYF.

This clonotype was detected a few times. The chain employs TRBV19 and TRBJ1-1; a weak D match, TRBD1 (6 bases). Germline CDR1 is LNHDA and CDR2 is SQIVND (reference sequence). CDR3 length: 14 amino acids. Trimming removed 3 bases at V and 4 bases at J, with 12 bases between. Written as DNA, the CDR3 is TGTGCCAGTAGTATCATAGGGGGAGGCACTGAAGCTTTCTTT. It specifies CASSIIGGGTEAFF.

J is TRBJ2-1 and V is TRBV10-3, with 9 bases aligning to TRBD1. The V and J ends lost 1 base and 5 bases, in that order; junction bases with no gene match: 6. The CDR3 has 16 amino acids. From germline, CDR1 is ENHRY and CDR2 SYGVKD. CDR3 sequence reads: CAISEFTGGKHNEQFF. CDR3 bases: TGTGCCATCAGTGAGTTCACAGGGGGCAAACACAATGAGCAGTTCTTC.

This clonotype was recorded a few times. The chain is built from TRBV5-1 and TRBJ2-7, with D tentatively TRBD1 (6 bases). Germline CDR1 and CDR2: SGHRS and YFSETQ. The CDR3 length is 14 residues. Trimming stripped 4 bases from V and 2 bases from J, with 13 bases between. The CDR3 bases are TGCGCCAGCAGCGTCCGACAGGAACCCTACGAGCAGTACTTC. This gives the protein CASSVRQEPYEQYF.

This clonotype was observed many times. The CDR3 here is CASSPSYDSNYEQYV. The CDR3 DNA is TGTGCCAGCAGTCCCTCCTACGACAGCAACTACGAGCAGTACGTC. The V and J genes are TRBV6-1 and TRBJ2-7; TRBD1 might be the D (5 bases). This CDR3 is built from 15 residues. Germline assignment: CDR1 MNHNS and CDR2 SASEGT. The V and J ends lost 5 bases and 3 bases respectively, with 17 bases between them.

This clonotype was recorded at least ten times. The chain uses TRBV6-2 or TRBV6-3 and TRBJ2-3; D uncertain. The CDR3 is 14 amino acids. The V end was cut by 6 bases, the J end by 3 bases, with 13 bases between. Germline CDR1 and CDR2: MNHEY and SVGEGT. CDR3 region: CASSPTLGTDTQYF. The CDR3 bases are TGTGCCAGCAGCCCTACTCTGGGAACAGATACGCAGTATTTT.

This clonotype was counted ten times or more. This chain links TRBV30 with TRBJ1-2; D is perhaps TRBD1 (5 bases). V was trimmed by 0 bases and J by 5 bases, leaving 16 bases between them. The CDR3 consists of 15 residues. CDR1 is GTSNPN, CDR2 SVGIG, per germline (reference sequence). This chain's CDR3 is CAWSVPEGVTYGYTF. CDR3 sequence (DNA): TGTGCCTGGAGTGTACCCGAAGGGGTTACTTATGGCTACACCTTC.

This clonotype was detected ten times or more. This chain connects TRBV24-1 to TRBJ1-2; 9 positions match TRBD1. After removal of 4 bases from V and 6 bases from J, the junction contained 5 bases not matched to a gene. Germline V CDR1 and CDR2: KGHDR, SFDVKD. The CDR3 runs 14 residues. The CDR3 region is CATSEAGTGNGYTF. The CDR3 DNA reads TGTGCCACCAGTGAGGCCGGGACAGGGAATGGCTACACCTTC.

This clonotype was counted ten times or more. The chain employs TRBV20-1 and TRBJ1-1; D uncertain. Looked up from germline, CDR1 is DFQATT and CDR2 is SNEGSKA (reference sequence). This CDR3 is built from 13 residues. V lost 4 bases to trimming and J lost 0 bases, with 9 bases between them. CDR3 sequence reads: CSANDIMNTEAFF. The CDR3, as DNA: TGCAGTGCTAATGACATAATGAACACTGAAGCTTTCTTT.

This clonotype was observed at least ten times. This sequence joins TRBV14 and TRBJ2-5, with 7 positions matching TRBD2. With 3 bases clipped from V and 3 bases from J, the junction kept 19 bases outside the gene matches. Germline V CDR1 and CDR2: SGHDN, FVKESK. This CDR3 is built from 19 residues. The CDR3: CASSHPSGKVLGKEETQYF. DNA of the CDR3: TGTGCCAGCAGCCACCCCAGCGGGAAGGTATTAGGGAAGGAAGAGACCCAGTACTTC.

This clonotype was observed many times. This rearrangement joins TRBV12-3 or TRBV12-4 to TRBJ2-3; 8 bases are shared with TRBD2. CDR3 size: 13 residues. The V gene end was trimmed by 9 bases and the J gene end by 2 bases; junction bases not matched to a gene: 4. CDR3 coding DNA: TGTGCCAGTACGCGGGGGGCCACAGATACGCAGTATTTT. This sequence encodes CASTRGATDTQYF.

In its sample, this clonotype was seen many times. The chain combines TRBV7-9 with TRBJ2-3; TRBD2 agrees at 14 bases. The germline gives CDR1 SEHNR, CDR2 FQNEAQ (reference sequence). This CDR3 spans 18 amino acids. With V trimmed by 2 bases and J by 3 bases, 7 bases remained unmatched. CDR3 in amino acids: CASSLRRGLAGVTDTQYF. CDR3 DNA: TGTGCCAGCAGCTTAAGACGGGGACTAGCGGGAGTAACAGATACGCAGTATTTT.

Only a few counts were recorded for this clonotype. V usage is TRBV9 and J usage is TRBJ1-3, with D tentatively TRBD1 (6 bases). Germline lookup yields CDR1 SGDLS and CDR2 YYNGEE. Trimming cost V 2 bases and J 0 bases, with 12 bases left between them. The CDR3 covers 16 residues. The CDR3 coding sequence is TGTGCCAGCAGCGTCGGGACATCCAACTCTGGAAACACCATATATTTT. Its protein is CASSVGTSNSGNTIYF.

This clonotype has at least ten counts. This sequence joins TRBV6-1 and TRBJ2-1, with D perhaps assigned TRBD1 or TRBD2 (5 bases each). The CDR3 spans 14 residues. Germline assignment: CDR1 MNHNS and CDR2 SASEGT. V shed 5 bases and J shed 2 bases, with 10 bases lying between them. CDR3 nucleotide sequence: TGTGCCAGCAGTCCCGGGACCCCCTACAATGAGCAGTTCTTC. This gives the protein CASSPGTPYNEQFF.

In regard to this clonotype: The CDR3 end shows no conserved phenylalanine or tryptophan, and so a read error is likely. The gene calls are TRBV3-1 and TRBJ1-1; the match to TRBD1 covers 10 bases. Losses at the gene ends were 6 bases for V and 5 bases for J; bases not matched to a gene: 9. The CDR3 consists of 15 residues. Germline V lookup: CDR1 LGHDT, CDR2 YNNKEL (reference sequence). CDR3 loop: CASRHQTGGGTEAFL. CDR3 bases: TGTGCCAGCAGACATCAGACAGGGGGCGGAACTGAAGCTTTCCTT.

This clonotype showed up many times. This chain joins TRBV30 and TRBJ2-1; D gene ambiguous. Trimming left V 8 bases short and J 9 bases short, with 17 bases between. The length of the CDR3 is 12 residues. CDR1 GTSNPN and CDR2 SVGIG come from the germline V gene (reference sequence). The CDR3 region is CAIQMPYSEQFF. DNA of the CDR3: TGTGCCATCCAGATGCCATATAGTGAGCAGTTCTTC.

This clonotype was detected only a few times. V usage is TRBV6-1 and J usage is TRBJ2-1; TRBD2 matches 12 bases. CDR3 length equals 14 residues. The V segment lost 10 bases and the J segment 7 bases; nucleotides outside the gene matches: 8. In germline, CDR1 is MNHNS, CDR2 SASEGT. This chain's CDR3 is CATLAGGPGNEQFF. CDR3 nucleotide sequence: TGTGCCACCCTAGCGGGAGGGCCTGGGAATGAGCAGTTCTTC.

Ten or more counts support this clonotype. The V call is TRBV11-2, the J call TRBJ2-1; 8 bases agree with TRBD1. The CDR3 runs 15 residues. Germline-derived CDR1 and CDR2 are SGHAT and FQNNGV. J was trimmed by 9 bases and V by 5 bases; bases with no gene match: 12. The CDR3 DNA reads as TGTGCCAGCAGCCGGACAGGGTTCTGGCCGAGTGAGCAGTTCTTC. Protein product: CASSRTGFWPSEQFF.

The chain combines TRBV9 with TRBJ2-2; 7 bases are a match to TRBD2. Per germline, CDR1 SGDLS and CDR2 YYNGEE. V lost 2 bases and J lost 0; bases outside the gene matches: 13. This CDR3 spans 19 amino acids. The CDR3 coding sequence is TGTGCCAGCAGCGTCGTGGGAGCGGGAACCGCTACGAACACCGGGGAGCTGTTTTTT. Encoded protein: CASSVVGAGTATNTGELFF. Together with reference TRBV9 and TRBJ2-2, the CDR3 gives the full variable domain: DSGVTQTPKHLITATGQRVTLRCSPRSGDLSVYWYQQSLDQGLQFLIQYYNGEERAKGNILERFSAQQFPDLHSELNLSSLELGDSALYFCASSVVGAGTATNTGELFFGEGSRLTVL.